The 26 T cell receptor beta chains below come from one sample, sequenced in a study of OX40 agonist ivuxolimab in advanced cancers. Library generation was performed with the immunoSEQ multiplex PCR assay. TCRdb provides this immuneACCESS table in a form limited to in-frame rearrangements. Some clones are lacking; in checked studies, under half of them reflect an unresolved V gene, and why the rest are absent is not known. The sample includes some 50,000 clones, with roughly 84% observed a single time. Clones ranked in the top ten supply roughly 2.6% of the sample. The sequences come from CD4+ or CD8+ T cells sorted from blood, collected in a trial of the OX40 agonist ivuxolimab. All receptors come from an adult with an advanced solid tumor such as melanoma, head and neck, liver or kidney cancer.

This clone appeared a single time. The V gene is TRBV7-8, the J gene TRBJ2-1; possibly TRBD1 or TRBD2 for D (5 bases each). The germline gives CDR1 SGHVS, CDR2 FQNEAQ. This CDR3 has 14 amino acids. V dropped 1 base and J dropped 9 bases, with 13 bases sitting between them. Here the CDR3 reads CASSLVGVGGEQFF. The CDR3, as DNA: TGTGCCAGCAGCTTAGTTGGGGTTGGGGGTGAGCAGTTCTTC. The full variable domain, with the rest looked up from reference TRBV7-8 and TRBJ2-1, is GAGVSQSPRYKVAKRGQDVALRCDPISGHVSLFWYQQALGQGPEFLTYFQNEAQLDKSGLPSDRFFAERPEGSVSTLKIQRTQQEDSAVYLCASSLVGVGGEQFFGPGTRLTVL.

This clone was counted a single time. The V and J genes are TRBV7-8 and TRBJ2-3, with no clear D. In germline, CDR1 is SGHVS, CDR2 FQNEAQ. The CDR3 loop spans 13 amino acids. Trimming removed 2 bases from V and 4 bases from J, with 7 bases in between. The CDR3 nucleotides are TGTGCCAGCAGCTTATACGCATCAGATACGCAGTATTTT. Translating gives CASSLYASDTQYF.

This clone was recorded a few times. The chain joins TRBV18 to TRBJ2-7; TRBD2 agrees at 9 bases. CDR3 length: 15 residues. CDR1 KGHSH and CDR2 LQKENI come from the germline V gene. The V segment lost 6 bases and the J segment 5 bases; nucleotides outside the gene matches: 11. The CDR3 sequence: CASSFPTGLANEQYF. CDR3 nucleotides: TGTGCCAGCTCGTTCCCGACGGGACTAGCCAACGAGCAGTACTTC.

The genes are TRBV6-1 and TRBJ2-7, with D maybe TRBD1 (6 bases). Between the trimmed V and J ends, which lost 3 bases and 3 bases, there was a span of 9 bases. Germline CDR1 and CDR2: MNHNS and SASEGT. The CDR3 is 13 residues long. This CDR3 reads CASSDQGYYEQYF. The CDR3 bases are TGTGCCAGCAGTGACCAGGGGTACTACGAGCAGTACTTC.

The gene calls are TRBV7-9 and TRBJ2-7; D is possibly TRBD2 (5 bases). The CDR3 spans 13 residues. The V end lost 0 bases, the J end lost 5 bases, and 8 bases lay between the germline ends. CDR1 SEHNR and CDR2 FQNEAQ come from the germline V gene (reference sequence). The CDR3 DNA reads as TGTGCCAGCAGCTTAGCGGGAGCCCACGAGCAGTACTTC. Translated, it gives CASSLAGAHEQYF.

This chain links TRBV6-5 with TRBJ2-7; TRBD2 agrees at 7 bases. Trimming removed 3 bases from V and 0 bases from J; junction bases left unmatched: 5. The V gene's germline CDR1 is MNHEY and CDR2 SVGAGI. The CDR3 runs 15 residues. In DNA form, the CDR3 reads TGTGCCAGCAGTTATGACGGGGAGGGCTCCTACGAGCAGTACTTC. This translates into CASSYDGEGSYEQYF.

This CDR3 is CASNTANRVGGYTF. As DNA, the CDR3 is TGTGCCAGCAACACCGCAAACAGGGTAGGGGGCTACACCTTC. The rearrangement joins TRBV27 to TRBJ1-2; D may be TRBD1 (6 bases). The CDR3 is 14 amino acids. Germline V gene lookup returns CDR1 MNHEY and CDR2 SMNVEV (reference sequence). Between the trimmed V and J ends, which lost 7 bases and 8 bases, there was a span of 20 bases.

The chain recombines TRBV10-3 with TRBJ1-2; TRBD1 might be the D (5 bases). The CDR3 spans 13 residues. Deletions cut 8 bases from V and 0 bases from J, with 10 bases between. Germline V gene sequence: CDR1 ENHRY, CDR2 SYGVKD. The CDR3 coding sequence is TGTGCCATCGGGGGGGAAGCTAACTATGGCTACACCTTC. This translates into CAIGGEANYGYTF.

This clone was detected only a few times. CDR3 nucleotides: TGTGCCAGCAGCGTTCGGGGGAGCACAGATACGCAGTATTTT. It yields the protein CASSVRGSTDTQYF. The V gene is TRBV9, the J gene TRBJ2-3, with D possibly matching TRBD2 (6 bases). The ends were cut back, 2 bases at V and 0 bases at J, with 7 bases in the middle. The CDR3 is 14 amino acids. The germline CDR1 and CDR2 sequences are SGDLS and YYNGEE.

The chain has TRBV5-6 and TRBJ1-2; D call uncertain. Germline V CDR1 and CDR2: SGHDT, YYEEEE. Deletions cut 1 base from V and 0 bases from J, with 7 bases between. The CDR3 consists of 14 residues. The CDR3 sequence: CASSLSGTNYGYTF. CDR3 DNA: TGTGCCAGCAGCTTGAGCGGGACTAACTATGGCTACACCTTC.

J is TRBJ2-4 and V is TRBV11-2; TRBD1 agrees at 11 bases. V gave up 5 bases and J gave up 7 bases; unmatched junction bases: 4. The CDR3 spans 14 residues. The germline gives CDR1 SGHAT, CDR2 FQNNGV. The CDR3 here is CASSLRTGGNIQYF. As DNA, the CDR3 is TGTGCCAGCAGCCTTAGGACAGGGGGCAACATTCAGTACTTC.

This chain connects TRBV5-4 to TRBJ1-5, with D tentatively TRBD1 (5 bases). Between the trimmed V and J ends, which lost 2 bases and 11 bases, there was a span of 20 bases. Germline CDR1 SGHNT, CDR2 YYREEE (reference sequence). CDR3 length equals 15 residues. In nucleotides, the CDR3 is TGTGCCAGCAGCTTCGGGGCAGCGTCTCCTAATGCCCAGCATTTT. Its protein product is CASSFGAASPNAQHF.

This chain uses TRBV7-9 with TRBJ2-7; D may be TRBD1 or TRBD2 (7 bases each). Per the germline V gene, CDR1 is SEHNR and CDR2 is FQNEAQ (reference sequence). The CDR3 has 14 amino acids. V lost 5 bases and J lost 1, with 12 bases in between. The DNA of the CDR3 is TGTGCCAGCAGCCTCAGGGGGGGGTCCTACGAGCAGTACTTC. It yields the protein CASSLRGGSYEQYF. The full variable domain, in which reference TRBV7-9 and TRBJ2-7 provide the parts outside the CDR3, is DTGVSQNPRHKITKRGQNVTFRCDPISEHNRLYWYRQTLGQGPEFLTYFQNEAQLEKSRLLSDRFSAERPKGSFSTLEIQRTEQGDSAMYLCASSLRGGSYEQYFGPGTRLTVT.

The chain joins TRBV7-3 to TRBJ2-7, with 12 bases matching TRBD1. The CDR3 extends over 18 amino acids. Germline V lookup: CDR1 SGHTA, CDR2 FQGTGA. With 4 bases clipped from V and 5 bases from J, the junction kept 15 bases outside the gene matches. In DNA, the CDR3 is TGTGCCAGCAGCTACCCCCGGGACAGGGGGCCAAAAACCCACGAGCAGTACTTC. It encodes CASSYPRDRGPKTHEQYF.

CDR3 sequence reads: CASSREGLWGTGELFF. In DNA form, the CDR3 reads TGTGCCAGCAGTCGGGAGGGCCTTTGGGGTACCGGGGAGCTGTTTTTT. This rearrangement joins TRBV5-6 to TRBJ2-2; 8 positions agree with TRBD2. From germline, CDR1 is SGHDT and CDR2 YYEEEE. The CDR3 is 16 amino acids. The V segment lost 5 bases and the J segment 5 bases; nucleotides outside the gene matches: 11.

CDR3 loop: CASSDTTNTEAFF. CDR3 DNA sequence: TGTGCCAGTTCCGACACGACAAACACTGAAGCTTTCTTT. The genes are TRBV19 and TRBJ1-1, with unresolved D. The CDR3 has 13 amino acids. The V gene's germline CDR1 is LNHDA and CDR2 SQIVND (reference sequence). The V end was cut by 8 bases, the J end by 2 bases, with 12 bases between.

For the CDR3, the DNA is TGTGCCAGCAGTGAGGCGATCAGGGGGCTTTATGGCTACACCTTC. As protein: CASSEAIRGLYGYTF. The rearrangement joins TRBV6-1 to TRBJ1-2, with 8 bases matching TRBD1. The CDR3 has 15 amino acids. With 3 bases clipped from V and 5 bases from J, the junction kept 8 bases outside the gene matches. Looked up from germline, CDR1 is MNHNS and CDR2 is SASEGT.

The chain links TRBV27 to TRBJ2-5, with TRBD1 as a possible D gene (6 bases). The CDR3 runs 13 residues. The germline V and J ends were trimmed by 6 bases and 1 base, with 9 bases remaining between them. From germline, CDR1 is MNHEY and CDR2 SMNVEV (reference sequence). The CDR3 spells CASRLQGQETQYF. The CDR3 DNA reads TGTGCCAGCAGGCTACAGGGCCAAGAGACCCAGTACTTC.

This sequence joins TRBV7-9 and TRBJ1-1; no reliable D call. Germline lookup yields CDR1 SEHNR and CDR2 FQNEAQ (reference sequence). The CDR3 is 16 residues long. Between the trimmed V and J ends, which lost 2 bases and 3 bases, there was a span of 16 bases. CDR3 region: CASSLLVMQSDTEAFF. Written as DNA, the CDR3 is TGTGCCAGCAGCTTATTGGTCATGCAATCTGACACTGAAGCTTTCTTT. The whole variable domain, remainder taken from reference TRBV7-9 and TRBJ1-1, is DTGVSQNPRHKITKRGQNVTFRCDPISEHNRLYWYRQTLGQGPEFLTYFQNEAQLEKSRLLSDRFSAERPKGSFSTLEIQRTEQGDSAMYLCASSLLVMQSDTEAFFGQGTRLTVV.

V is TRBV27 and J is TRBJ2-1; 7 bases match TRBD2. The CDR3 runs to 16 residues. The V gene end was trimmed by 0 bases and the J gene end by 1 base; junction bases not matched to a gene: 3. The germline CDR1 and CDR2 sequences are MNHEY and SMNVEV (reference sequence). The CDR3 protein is CASSLSLAESYNEQFF. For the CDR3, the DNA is TGTGCCAGCAGTTTATCGCTAGCGGAATCCTACAATGAGCAGTTCTTC.

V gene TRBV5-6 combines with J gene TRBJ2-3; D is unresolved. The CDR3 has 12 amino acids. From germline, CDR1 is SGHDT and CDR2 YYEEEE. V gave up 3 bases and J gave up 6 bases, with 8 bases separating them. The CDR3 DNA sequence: TGTGCCAGCAGCTCCTTAGAGGATACGCAGTATTTT. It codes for CASSSLEDTQYF.

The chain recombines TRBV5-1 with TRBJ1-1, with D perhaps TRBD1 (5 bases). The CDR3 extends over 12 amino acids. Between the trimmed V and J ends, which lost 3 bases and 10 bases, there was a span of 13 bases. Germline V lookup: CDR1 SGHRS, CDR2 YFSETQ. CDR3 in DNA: TGCGCCAGCAGCTGGGGGGAGGGATCAGCTTTCTTT. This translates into CASSWGEGSAFF.

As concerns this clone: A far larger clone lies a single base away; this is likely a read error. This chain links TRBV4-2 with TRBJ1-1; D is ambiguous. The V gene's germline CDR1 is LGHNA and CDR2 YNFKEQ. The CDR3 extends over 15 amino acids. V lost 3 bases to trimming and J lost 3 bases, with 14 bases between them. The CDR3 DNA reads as TGTGCCAGCAGCCAGTACGCCGCTACTTACACTGAAGCTTTCTTT. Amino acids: CASSQYAATYTEAFF.

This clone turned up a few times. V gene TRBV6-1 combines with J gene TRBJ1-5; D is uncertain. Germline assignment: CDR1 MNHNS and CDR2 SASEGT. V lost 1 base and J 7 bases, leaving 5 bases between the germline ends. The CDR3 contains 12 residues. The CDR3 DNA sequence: TGTGCCAGCAGTGAAGGATCCCAGCCCCAGCATTTT. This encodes CASSEGSQPQHF.

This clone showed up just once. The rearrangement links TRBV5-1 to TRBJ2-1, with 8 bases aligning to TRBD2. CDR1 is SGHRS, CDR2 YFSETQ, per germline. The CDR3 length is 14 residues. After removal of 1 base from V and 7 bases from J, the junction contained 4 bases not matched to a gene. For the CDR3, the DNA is TGCGCCAGCAGCTTGCCGGGGGGGATGAATGAGCAGTTCTTC. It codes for CASSLPGGMNEQFF.

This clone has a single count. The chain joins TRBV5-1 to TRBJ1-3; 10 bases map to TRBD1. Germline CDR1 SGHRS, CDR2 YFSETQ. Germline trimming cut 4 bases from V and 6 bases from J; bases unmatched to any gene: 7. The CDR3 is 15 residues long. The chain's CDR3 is CASSPGTGAENTIYF. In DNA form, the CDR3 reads TGCGCCAGCAGCCCGGGGACAGGGGCGGAAAACACCATATATTTT.